Listed here are 3 T cell receptor beta chains from one sample, sequenced in a study of monozygotic twins with inflammatory bowel disease (dated by TCRdb to 2018 to 2020). The library relied on 5' RACE. TCRdb records Illumina HiSeq 2500 as the sequencer. Based on TCRdb reprocessing of the reads, there is one entry per CDR3 protein sequence, and DNA is missing. This specimen's table enumerates approximately 200,000 distinct CDR3 sequences. The ten largest account for 1.5% to 2% of the sample. Sequencing was carried out using blood. Source of these receptors: a human donor with ulcerative colitis or Crohn's disease, or a healthy co-twin of an affected twin (not recorded which).

V usage is TRBV7-7 and J usage is TRBJ2-1; checking the TCRdb D call of TRBD1 is not possible without DNA. Per germline, CDR1 SSHAT and CDR2 FNYEAQ (reference sequence). The CDR3 is 14 amino acids. The CDR3 region is CASSLDGTLNEQFF.

V is TRBV27 and J is TRBJ2-7; TCRdb's assignment of TRBD1 cannot be checked, as there is no DNA. Germline V gene sequence: CDR1 MNHEY, CDR2 SMNVEV (reference sequence). The CDR3 is 14 amino acids. CDR3 in amino acids: CASSLGQVEYEQYF.

This chain joins TRBV18 and TRBJ1-6. Per the germline V gene, CDR1 is KGHSH and CDR2 is LQKENI. The length of the CDR3 is 16 residues. CDR3 amino acids: CASSPMPGLDNSPLHF.